The rows below give T cell receptor beta chains drawn from one sample of a study of shared T cell receptors in the human thymus. The assay was immunoSEQ multiplex PCR, and TCRdb's table has in-frame clones only and misses some. The table has 640,000 or so clones, more than 70% seen once. These sequences were also reported in another study, on human thymus T cells.

Source material: thymocytes. These receptors all come from a boy in the first two years of life with a congenital heart defect. CDR3s include the opening cysteine and the closing phenylalanine or tryptophan. The D gene is left open where the match is weak. Size tells how often a clone was seen (once, few, many) or the class of an expanded clone, and some rows leave it out.

V gene	clone size	J gene	D gene	CDR3 DNA	CDR3 protein
TRBV19	.	TRBJ2-2	TRBD2	TGTGCCAGTAAGAGCGGGAGAGACCACGGGGAGCTGTTTTTT	CASKSGRDHGELFF
TRBV19	.	TRBJ1-2	TRBD1	TGTGCCAGTAGTGCGACAGGGTTGGAGGATAAAACTAACTATGGCTACACCTTC	CASSATGLEDKTNYGYTF
TRBV14	.	TRBJ1-3	.	TGTGCCAGCAGCCAGGGTACGCCGTCAGACCACGGGGCTGGAAACACCATATATTTT	CASSQGTPSDHGAGNTIYF
TRBV29-1	.	TRBJ2-7	TRBD2	TGCAGCGTTGCTTCTAGCGGTCCTTCCTACGAGCAGTACTTC	CSVASSGPSYEQYF
TRBV5-1	.	TRBJ1-2	TRBD1	TGCGCCAGCAGCTTTTCCAGGGGGCGACCTAACTATGGCTACACCTTC	CASSFSRGRPNYGYTF
TRBV6-5	.	TRBJ1-6	.	TGTGCCAGCAGATCCGTAATAAATTCACCCCTCCACTTT	CASRSVINSPLHF
TRBV30	.	TRBJ1-1	.	TGTGCCTGGAGTGTACGAGAAGGACTTAATGAAGCTTTCTTT	CAWSVREGLNEAFF
TRBV29-1	.	TRBJ1-2	.	TGCAGCGTTGTGGGGGGGCTTAACTATGGCTACACCTTC	CSVVGGLNYGYTF
TRBV28	once	TRBJ1-1	.	TGTGCCAGCAGTTTATGCAAGGGGGGGACTGAAGCTTTCTTT	CASSLCKGGTEAFF
TRBV14	.	TRBJ1-3	.	TGTGCCAGCAGCCAAGACCCCGAGGGGGGGGTTGGAAACACCATATATTTT	CASSQDPEGGVGNTIYF
TRBV4-3	.	TRBJ2-7	.	TGCGCCAGCAGCCAAGATACGGGGGATTGGGACTACGAGCAGTACTTC	CASSQDTGDWDYEQYF
TRBV6-5	.	TRBJ1-5	.	TGTGCCAGCAGTTACCCCTCGAATCAGCCCCAGCATTTT	CASSYPSNQPQHF
TRBV29-1	.	TRBJ1-3	TRBD1	TGCAGCGTTGTCCGGACAGGGGGACCAGGAGGAAACACCATATATTTT	CSVVRTGGPGGNTIYF
TRBV6-1	.	TRBJ1-1	TRBD1	TGTGCCAGCAGTACAGGGGGCGAGGGCACTGAAGCTTTCTTT	CASSTGGEGTEAFF
TRBV19	.	TRBJ1-1	.	TGTGCCAGTAGGATTACGGGCAGGGGAGCCGGTGGCACTGAAGCTTTCTTT	CASRITGRGAGGTEAFF
TRBV10-3	.	TRBJ2-7	TRBD1	TGTGCCATCAGTGAGCAACCGGACAGGCCATCCCCCGAGCAGCAGTACTTC	CAISEQPDRPSPEQQYF
TRBV5-1	.	TRBJ1-6	TRBD1	TGCGCCAGCAGCTTCAGGGGGACAGAGGCCTATAATTCACCCCTCCACTTT	CASSFRGTEAYNSPLHF
TRBV7-2	once	TRBJ1-5	TRBD1	TGTGCCAGCAGCCTTAAGGGACAGCCATTCAATCAGCCCCAGCATTTT	CASSLKGQPFNQPQHF
TRBV19	.	TRBJ1-1	.	TGTGCCAGTAGTACCCATTACTACCGATCAAGGGGAGCTTTCTTT	CASSTHYYRSRGAFF
TRBV10-3	.	TRBJ1-5	TRBD1	TGTGCCATCACCCCTCCACCTTCACAGGGGGCGCGAGGTATGGCTGGCTATAGCAATCAGCCCCAGCATTTT	CAITPPPSQGARGMAGYSNQPQHF
TRBV14	.	TRBJ1-1	.	TGTGCCAGCAGCCAAGGATCGGGCGTGGCTAGGGGAAAATCTGAAGCTTTCTTT	CASSQGSGVARGKSEAFF
TRBV5-1	.	TRBJ1-1	.	TGCGCCAGCAGGGCAGGGAACACTGAAGCTTTCTTT	CASRAGNTEAFF
TRBV4-3	.	TRBJ2-1	TRBD1	TGCGCCAGCAGTCCAGGACAGGGCACCTACAATGAGCAGTTCTTC	CASSPGQGTYNEQFF
TRBV2	.	TRBJ1-5	.	TGTGCCAGCTCGTGGGGGGGCCGCTATAGCAATCAGCCCCAGCATTTT	CASSWGGRYSNQPQHF
TRBV5-1	.	TRBJ2-5	TRBD2	TGCGCCAGCATTGTTGCGGGGGGTAACCAAGAGACCCAGTACTTC	CASIVAGGNQETQYF
TRBV27	.	TRBJ2-7	.	TGTGCCAGCAGTTTTGGGGCCAGCCACTACGAGCAGTACTTC	CASSFGASHYEQYF
TRBV7-8	.	TRBJ1-2	.	TGTGCCAGCAGCTTAGACGCAGTCTATGGCTACACCTTC	CASSLDAVYGYTF
TRBV9	.	TRBJ1-2	.	TGTGCCAGCAGCGCCGGGACAAACTATGGCTACACCTTC	CASSAGTNYGYTF
TRBV7-9	.	TRBJ2-1	.	TGTGCCAGCAGCTTAGTAGGGGTAGTGGCAGCGTACAATGAGCAGTTCTTC	CASSLVGVVAAYNEQFF
TRBV5-1	.	TRBJ2-7	TRBD1	TGCGCCAGCAGCTTGGACCGTTTGTTGGACAGGGTCACCTACGAGCAGTACTTC	CASSLDRLLDRVTYEQYF
TRBV6-1	.	TRBJ1-1	.	TGTGCCAGAGACACCGAGAGCCCTGAAGCTTTCTTT	CARDTESPEAFF
TRBV2	.	TRBJ2-3	TRBD2	TGTGCCAGCAGTGAAGCGCTTCGGGGGGGCGGCACAGATACGCAGTATTTT	CASSEALRGGGTDTQYF
TRBV19	.	TRBJ1-5	.	TGTGCCAGTAGTGGCACCCGACAGGCGGAAAATCAGCCCCAGCATTTT	CASSGTRQAENQPQHF
TRBV7-2	.	TRBJ2-3	.	TGTGCCAGCAGCTGTGACTACAGGGTCCCTAGCACAGATACGCAGTATTTT	CASSCDYRVPSTDTQYF
TRBV28	.	TRBJ2-7	.	TGTGCCAGCAGCCGTAGTACTATCGGGACAATTACTTACGAGCAGTACTTC	CASSRSTIGTITYEQYF
TRBV9	.	TRBJ2-7	TRBD1	TGTGCCAGCAGCTACGGGACAGGGGAAGACGAGCAGTACTTC	CASSYGTGEDEQYF
TRBV6-4	.	TRBJ2-1	.	TGTGCCAGCAGGGCCGACAGGTATAGCTCCTACAATGAGCAGTTCTTC	CASRADRYSSYNEQFF
TRBV2	.	TRBJ2-5	TRBD2	TGTGCCAGCAGTGAACCTTCTGGGACTAGAGGAGAGACCCAGTACTTC	CASSEPSGTRGETQYF
TRBV4-2	.	TRBJ2-1	TRBD2	TGTGCCAGCAGCCAGGGTAGCGGGGGGGCCTTCGGGGAGCAGTTCTTC	CASSQGSGGAFGEQFF
TRBV6-5	.	TRBJ1-2	TRBD1	TGTGCCACGCAGGGGGCCTATGGCTACACCTTC	CATQGAYGYTF
TRBV5-1	.	TRBJ2-7	TRBD1	TGCGCCAGCAGCTTGGACCTAATACAGGGGGAGTCCCACGAGCAGTACTTC	CASSLDLIQGESHEQYF
TRBV2	.	TRBJ1-5	.	TGTGCCAGCCAAAACCAGGGGACCTTTAATCAGCCCCAGCATTTT	CASQNQGTFNQPQHF
TRBV11-1	.	TRBJ1-4	.	TGTGCCAGCTCGAAAGGGGCGGGAGCTGAAAAACTGTTTTTT	CASSKGAGAEKLFF
TRBV6-5	.	TRBJ2-1	TRBD2	TGTGCCAGCAGTTCCCGGACTAGCGGCAGCAATGAGCAGTTCTTC	CASSSRTSGSNEQFF
TRBV4-2	.	TRBJ1-6	.	TGTGCCAGCAGCCAAGATCGGGAGGGGGGCAGATCCTATAATTCACCCCTCCACTTT	CASSQDREGGRSYNSPLHF
TRBV21-1	few	TRBJ2-7	.	TGTGCCACCGATTATGGCAAGCAGTACTTC	CATDYGKQYF
TRBV5-1	.	TRBJ2-3	.	TGCGCCAGCAGCTTGGCCACGACGGGGTGGAAGTATTTT	CASSLATTGWKYF